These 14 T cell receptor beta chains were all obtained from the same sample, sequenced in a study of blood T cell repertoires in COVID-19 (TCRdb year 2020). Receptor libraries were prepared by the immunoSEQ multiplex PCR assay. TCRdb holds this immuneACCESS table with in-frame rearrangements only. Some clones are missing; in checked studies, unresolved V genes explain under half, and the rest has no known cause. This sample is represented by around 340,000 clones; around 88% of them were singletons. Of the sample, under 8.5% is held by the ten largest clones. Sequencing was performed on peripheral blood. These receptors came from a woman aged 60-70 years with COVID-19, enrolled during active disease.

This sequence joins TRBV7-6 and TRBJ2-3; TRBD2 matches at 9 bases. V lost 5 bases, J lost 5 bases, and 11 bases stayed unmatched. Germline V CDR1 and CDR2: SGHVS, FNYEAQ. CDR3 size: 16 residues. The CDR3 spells CASSPGTAGGQDTQYF. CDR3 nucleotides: TGTGCCAGCAGCCCCGGGACGGCGGGGGGGCAAGATACGCAGTATTTT.

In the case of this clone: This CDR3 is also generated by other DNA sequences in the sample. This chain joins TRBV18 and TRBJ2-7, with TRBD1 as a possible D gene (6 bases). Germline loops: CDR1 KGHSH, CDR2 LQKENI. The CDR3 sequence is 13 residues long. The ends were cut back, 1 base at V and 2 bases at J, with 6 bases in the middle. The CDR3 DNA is TGTGCCAGCTCACCACGGGGGCCCTACGAGCAGTACTTC. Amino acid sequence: CASSPRGPYEQYF.

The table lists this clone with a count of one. CDR3 nucleotide sequence: TGCGCCAGCAGCCACGCGTATGGCTACACCTTC. The encoded protein is CASSHAYGYTF. The chain carries TRBV4-1 and TRBJ1-2, with D unresolved. Looked up from germline, CDR1 is MGHRA and CDR2 is YSYEKL. The germline V and J ends were trimmed by 3 bases and 5 bases, with 4 bases remaining between them. The CDR3 contains 11 residues.

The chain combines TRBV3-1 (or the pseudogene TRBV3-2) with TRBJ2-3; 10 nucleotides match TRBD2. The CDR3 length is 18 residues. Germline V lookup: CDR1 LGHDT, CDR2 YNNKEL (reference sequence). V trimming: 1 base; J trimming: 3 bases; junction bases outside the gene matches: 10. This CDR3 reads CASSQVRGASGGTDTQYF. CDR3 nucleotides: TGTGCCAGCAGCCAAGTTCGCGGGGCTAGCGGGGGAACAGATACGCAGTATTTT.

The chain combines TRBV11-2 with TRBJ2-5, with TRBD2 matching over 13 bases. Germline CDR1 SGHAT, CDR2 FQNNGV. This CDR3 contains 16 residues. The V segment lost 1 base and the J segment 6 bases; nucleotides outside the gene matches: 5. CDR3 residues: CASSLGTSGGRQTQYF. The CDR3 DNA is TGTGCCAGCAGCTTAGGGACTAGCGGGGGAAGGCAGACCCAGTACTTC.

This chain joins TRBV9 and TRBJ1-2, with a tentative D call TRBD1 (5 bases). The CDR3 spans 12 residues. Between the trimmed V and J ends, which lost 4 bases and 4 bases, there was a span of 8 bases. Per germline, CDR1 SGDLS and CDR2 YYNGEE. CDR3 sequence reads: CASSRTSYGYTF. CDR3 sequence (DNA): TGTGCCAGCAGCAGGACAAGCTATGGCTACACCTTC.

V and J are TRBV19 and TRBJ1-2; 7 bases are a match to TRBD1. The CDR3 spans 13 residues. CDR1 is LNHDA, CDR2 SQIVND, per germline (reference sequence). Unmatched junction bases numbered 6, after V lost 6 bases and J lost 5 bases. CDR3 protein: CASSDRVQYGYTF. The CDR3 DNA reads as TGTGCCAGTAGCGACAGGGTCCAATATGGCTACACCTTC.

CDR3: CASSLGQGYSNQPQHF. Here the CDR3 DNA reads TGTGCCAGCAGTTTAGGACAGGGCTATAGCAATCAGCCCCAGCATTTT. The rearrangement joins TRBV27 to TRBJ1-5; 8 bases are shared with TRBD1. The CDR3 spans 16 residues. In germline, CDR1 is MNHEY, CDR2 SMNVEV (reference sequence). V trimming: 2 bases; J trimming: 0 bases; junction bases outside the gene matches: 3.

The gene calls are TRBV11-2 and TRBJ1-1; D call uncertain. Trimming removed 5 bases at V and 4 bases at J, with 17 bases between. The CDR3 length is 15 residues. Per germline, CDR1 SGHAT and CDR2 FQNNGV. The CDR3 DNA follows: TGTGCCAGCAGCACTCCGGGGATACAAAGCACTGAAGCTTTCTTT. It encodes CASSTPGIQSTEAFF.

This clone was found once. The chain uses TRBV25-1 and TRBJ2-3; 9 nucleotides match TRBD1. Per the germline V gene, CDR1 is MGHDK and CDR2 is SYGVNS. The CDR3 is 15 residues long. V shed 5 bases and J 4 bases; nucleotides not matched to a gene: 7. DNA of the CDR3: TGTGCCAGCAGTTTCCGGGACAGGGTCGCAGATACGCAGTATTTT. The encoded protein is CASSFRDRVADTQYF.

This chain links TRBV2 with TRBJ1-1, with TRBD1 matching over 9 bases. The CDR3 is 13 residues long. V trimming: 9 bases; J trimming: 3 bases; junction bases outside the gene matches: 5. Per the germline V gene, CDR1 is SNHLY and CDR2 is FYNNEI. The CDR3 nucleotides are TGTGCCAGGGGGGACAGGGACGACACTGAAGCTTTCTTT. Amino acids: CARGDRDDTEAFF.

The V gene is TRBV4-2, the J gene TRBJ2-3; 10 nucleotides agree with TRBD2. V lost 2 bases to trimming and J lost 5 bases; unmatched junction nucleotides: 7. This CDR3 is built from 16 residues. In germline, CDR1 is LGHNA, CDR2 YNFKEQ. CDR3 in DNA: TGTGCCAGCAGCCAAAAGCGGGGGGGAGTCGGAGATACGCAGTATTTT. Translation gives CASSQKRGGVGDTQYF.

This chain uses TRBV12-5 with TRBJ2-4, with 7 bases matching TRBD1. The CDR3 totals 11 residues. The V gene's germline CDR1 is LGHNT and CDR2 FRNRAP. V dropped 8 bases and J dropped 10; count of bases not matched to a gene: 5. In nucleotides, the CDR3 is TGTGCTAGTCGGGACAGCCTAATTCAGTACTTC. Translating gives CASRDSLIQYF. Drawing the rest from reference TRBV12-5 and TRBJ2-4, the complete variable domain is DARVTQTPRHKVTEMGQEVTMRCQPILGHNTVFWYRQTMMQGLELLAYFRNRAPLDDSGMPKDRFSAEMPDATLATLKIQPSEPRDSAVYFCASRDSLIQYFGAGTRLSVL.

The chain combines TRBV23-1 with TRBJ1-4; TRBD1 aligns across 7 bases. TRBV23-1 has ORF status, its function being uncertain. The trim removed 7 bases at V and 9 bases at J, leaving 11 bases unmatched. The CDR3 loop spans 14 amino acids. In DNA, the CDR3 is TGCGCCAGCACCCTCGCGACAGGGTCCAAAAAACTGTTTTTT. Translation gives CASTLATGSKKLFF.